What follows are 30 T cell receptor beta chains derived from one specimen sequenced in a study of blood T cell repertoires in COVID-19. The assay was immunoSEQ multiplex PCR, and TCRdb's table has in-frame clones only and misses some. The sample records under 300,000 clones, 75% to 90% being singletons. Source material: PBMCs or T cells enriched from blood (not recorded which). These receptors were taken from a woman aged 18 to 35 who had recovered from COVID-19.

The chain has TRBV7-2 and TRBJ1-1, with 9 bases identical to TRBD1. V shed 3 bases, J shed 4 bases, and the junction held 3 bases outside the gene matches. The CDR3 totals 14 residues. CDR1 is SGHTA, CDR2 FQGNSA, per germline. In nucleotides, the CDR3 is TGTGCCAGCAGCTTGGGGGGACAGGGCACTGAAGCTTTCTTT. Amino acids: CASSLGGQGTEAFF.

The CDR3 sequence is CASSAPGLAKSSYNEQFF. CDR3 nucleotide sequence: TGTGCCAGCAGCGCGCCGGGACTAGCGAAAAGCTCCTACAATGAGCAGTTCTTC. This rearrangement joins TRBV9 to TRBJ2-1, with 10 positions matching TRBD2. This CDR3 comprises 18 residues. CDR1 and CDR2 (germline): SGDLS, YYNGEE. V lost 3 bases and J lost 0; bases outside the gene matches: 9.

The chain has TRBV27 and TRBJ1-2; D remains unclear. Trimming stripped 2 bases from V and 3 bases from J, with 10 bases between. Germline lookup yields CDR1 MNHEY and CDR2 SMNVEV (reference sequence). The CDR3 totals 14 residues. The CDR3 bases are TGTGCCAGCAGTTTAAAGAGGAGGGACTATGGCTACACCTTC. The encoded protein is CASSLKRRDYGYTF.

The V call is TRBV11-3, the J call TRBJ2-4; 8 bases align to TRBD2. Germline V CDR1 and CDR2: SGHNT, YENEEA. V lost 5 bases and J lost 2; bases outside the gene matches: 8. The CDR3 runs to 16 residues. CDR3 coding DNA: TGTGCCAGCAGCCCCGGGAGGGGGGGGACCAAAAACATTCAGTACTTC. Translated, it gives CASSPGRGGTKNIQYF.

This clone appeared once. The chain uses TRBV4-1 and TRBJ2-7; unclear D gene. V lost 1 base, J lost 3 bases, and 10 bases lay in between. Germline assignment: CDR1 MGHRA and CDR2 YSYEKL. The CDR3 covers 14 residues. The chain's CDR3 is CASSQGQALYEQYF. The CDR3 DNA reads TGCGCCAGCAGCCAAGGCCAGGCCCTCTACGAGCAGTACTTC.

The rearrangement joins TRBV7-4 to TRBJ1-3; no definite D call. Germline loops: CDR1 SGHVT, CDR2 SQSDAQ. Trimming stripped 1 base from V and 0 bases from J, with 13 bases between. This CDR3 region has 17 residues. The CDR3 DNA sequence: TGTGCCAGCAGCTTAGAGCAAGAGGAAAGCTCTGGAAACACCATATATTTT. Translating it yields CASSLEQEESSGNTIYF.

The chain combines TRBV15 with TRBJ1-5, with unresolved D. From germline, CDR1 is LNHNV and CDR2 YYDKDF (reference sequence). This CDR3 comprises 15 residues. Trimming shortened V by 0 bases and J by 4 bases, and 10 bases separated the two germline ends. The CDR3 nucleotides are TGTGCCACCAGCAGAGAAAGCGGAGAGAATCAGCCCCAGCATTTT. It encodes CATSRESGENQPQHF.

The V and J genes are TRBV28 and TRBJ2-5; 7 bases fit TRBD2. The germline V gene encodes CDR1 MDHEN and CDR2 SYDVKM. V shed 5 bases and J 4 bases; nucleotides not matched to a gene: 13. The CDR3 is 16 residues long. DNA for the CDR3: TGTGCCAGCAGTCCCCCCCCCGACGGGGGGAGAGAGACCCAGTACTTC. Its protein product is CASSPPPDGGRETQYF.

The chain combines TRBV19 with TRBJ2-3; 13 bases are shared with TRBD2. The CDR3 is made up of 14 amino acids. With V trimmed by 6 bases and J by 6 bases, 3 bases remained unmatched. Germline values: CDR1 LNHDA, CDR2 SQIVND (reference sequence). The CDR3, as DNA: TGTGCCAGTAGACTAGCGGGGGGGCCGGATACGCAGTATTTT. This encodes CASRLAGGPDTQYF.

The chain uses TRBV5-6 and TRBJ1-5; D is uncertain. The CDR3 sequence is 11 residues long. Trimming left V 4 bases short and J 6 bases short, with 5 bases between. Germline V gives CDR1 SGHDT, CDR2 YYEEEE. The chain's CDR3 is CASSQRQPQHF. CDR3 nucleotide sequence: TGTGCCAGCAGCCAGCGTCAGCCCCAGCATTTT.

This chain links TRBV3-1 (or the pseudogene TRBV3-2) with TRBJ1-1, with D possibly TRBD1 on 6 matching bases. Germline CDR1 is LGHDT and CDR2 is YNNKEL (reference sequence). V was pared by 1 base and J by 14 bases, with 14 bases between. There are 12 residues in the CDR3. The CDR3 coding sequence is TGTGCCAGCAGCCAAGTGGGACAATGGGTCTTCTTT. Its protein is CASSQVGQWVFF.

The V and J genes are TRBV5-1 and TRBJ2-7; D is ambiguous. Per the germline V gene, CDR1 is SGHRS and CDR2 is YFSETQ. Deletions cut 4 bases from V and 0 bases from J, with 11 bases between. The CDR3 runs to 14 residues. The CDR3 bases are TGCGCCAGCAGCACTATGGGTCTCTCCTACGAGCAGTACTTC. This gives the protein CASSTMGLSYEQYF.

The chain is built from TRBV9 and TRBJ2-1; 11 bases fit TRBD2. The germline CDR1 and CDR2 sequences are SGDLS and YYNGEE. The V gene end was trimmed by 3 bases and the J gene end by 5 bases; junction bases not matched to a gene: 1. The CDR3 has 14 residues. CDR3 residues: CASSASGGNNEQFF. The CDR3 DNA is TGTGCCAGCAGCGCTAGCGGGGGGAACAATGAGCAGTTCTTC.

The chain employs TRBV6-5 and TRBJ1-2; D perhaps matches TRBD1 (5 bases). From germline, CDR1 is MNHEY and CDR2 SVGAGI. Trimming cost V 8 bases and J 5 bases, with 15 bases left between them. CDR3 length: 13 residues. The CDR3 sequence: CASGLDSLYGYTF. CDR3 bases: TGTGCCAGCGGTCTAGACAGCCTTTATGGCTACACCTTC.

Written as DNA, the CDR3 is TGTGCCAGCAGCCTACTCACTGAAGCTTTCTTT. It translates to CASSLLTEAFF. The V gene is TRBV3-1 (or the pseudogene TRBV3-2), the J gene TRBJ1-1; no clear D gene. CDR1 and CDR2 (germline): LGHDT, YNNKEL (reference sequence). The germline V and J ends were trimmed by 4 bases and 4 bases, with 4 bases remaining between them. There are 11 residues in the CDR3.

The genes are TRBV3-1 (or the pseudogene TRBV3-2) and TRBJ1-3; possibly TRBD1 for D (6 bases). The CDR3 spans 15 residues. The germline V gene encodes CDR1 LGHDT and CDR2 YNNKEL (reference sequence). Trimming took 5 bases from V and 3 from J, leaving 14 bases between them. The CDR3 DNA reads as TGTGCCAGCAGCGCAGAGACAGGACGTGGAAACACCATATATTTT. This translates into CASSAETGRGNTIYF.

The chain couples TRBV12-3 or TRBV12-4 to TRBJ1-6; D call uncertain. Trimming cost V 6 bases and J 6 bases, with 6 bases left between them. This CDR3 is built from 12 residues. Here the CDR3 DNA reads TGTGCCAGCAGCCCGAGTAATTCACCCCTCCACTTT. This encodes CASSPSNSPLHF.

This CDR3 is CASRRTRGLNTEAFF. The DNA of the CDR3 is TGTGCCAGCAGACGGACAAGGGGATTGAACACTGAAGCTTTCTTT. This sequence joins TRBV6-5 and TRBJ1-1; possible D gene TRBD1, 5 bases. V was shortened by 6 bases and J by 0 bases, with 14 bases between the two germline ends. The germline V gene encodes CDR1 MNHEY and CDR2 SVGAGI. The CDR3 contains 15 residues.

This chain connects TRBV2 to TRBJ2-1, with 10 bases that match TRBD2. V was clipped by 10 bases and J by 9 bases; unmatched bases: 15. The CDR3 has 15 residues. CDR1 and CDR2 (germline): SNHLY, FYNNEI. CDR3 in DNA: TGTGCCACCAGGGGTAGTAGCGGGGGGCTGAGTGAGCAGTTCTTC. This translates into CATRGSSGGLSEQFF.

This clone came up many times. The gene calls are TRBV5-1 and TRBJ2-3, with D perhaps matching TRBD1 (6 bases). Germline CDR1 is SGHRS and CDR2 is YFSETQ. CDR3 length: 15 residues. V lost 1 base to trimming and J lost 4 bases, with 13 bases between them. The CDR3 loop is CASSLTGRQADTQYF. CDR3 coding DNA: TGCGCCAGCAGCTTGACAGGGCGTCAAGCAGATACGCAGTATTTT. The full variable domain, completed using reference TRBV5-1 and TRBJ2-3, is KAGVTQTPRYLIKTRGQQVTLSCSPISGHRSVSWYQQTPGQGLQFLFEYFSETQRNKGNFPGRFSGRQFSNSRSEMNVSTLELGDSALYLCASSLTGRQADTQYFGPGTRLTVL.

This CDR3 reads CASSLVPGTEAFF. The CDR3 region has the DNA TGCGCCAGCAGCTTGGTCCCAGGGACTGAAGCTTTCTTT. The rearrangement uses TRBV5-1 and TRBJ1-1; D is possibly TRBD1 (5 bases). V lost 0 bases and J 5 bases, leaving 8 bases between the germline ends. Per the germline V gene, CDR1 is SGHRS and CDR2 is YFSETQ. This CDR3 is built from 13 residues.

This clone has just a few counts. The V call is TRBV28, the J call TRBJ1-2, with unresolved D. Trimming removed 6 bases at V and 4 bases at J, with 15 bases between. This CDR3 has 14 amino acids. CDR1 and CDR2 from the germline V gene are MDHEN and SYDVKM. The CDR3 sequence is CASSADTEIYGYTF. CDR3 in DNA: TGTGCCAGCAGCGCCGACACTGAGATCTATGGCTACACCTTC.

J is TRBJ2-7 and V is TRBV7-9; D possibly corresponds to TRBD2 (7 bases). Germline CDR1 is SEHNR and CDR2 is FQNEAQ (reference sequence). The V gene lost 7 bases and the J gene lost 3 bases, with 13 bases spanning the gap. CDR3 size: 13 residues. CDR3 sequence: CASKGGGDYEQYF. CDR3 DNA: TGTGCCAGCAAGGGGGGAGGGGACTACGAGCAGTACTTC.

This chain connects TRBV6-5 to TRBJ1-3, with TRBD1 identical over 7 bases. This CDR3 contains 15 residues. Trimming removed 7 bases from V and 4 bases from J; junction bases left unmatched: 10. CDR1 and CDR2 from the germline V gene are MNHEY and SVGAGI. CDR3 loop: CASTPEGAGGNTIYF. The CDR3 nucleotides are TGTGCCAGCACCCCCGAGGGGGCGGGGGGAAACACCATATATTTT.

The V gene is TRBV5-1, the J gene TRBJ2-3, with 11 bases matching TRBD2. J gave up 0 bases and V 1 base, and 4 bases lay outside the gene matches. In germline, CDR1 is SGHRS, CDR2 YFSETQ. This CDR3 has 17 amino acids. CDR3 in DNA: TGCGCCAGCAGCTTGTTCGGACTAGCGGGCAGCACAGATACGCAGTATTTT. It yields the protein CASSLFGLAGSTDTQYF.

The CDR3 DNA is TGTGCCAGCAGTTTGGTGGACGGGGATAATTCACCCCTCCACTTT. Translating gives CASSLVDGDNSPLHF. The chain carries TRBV27 and TRBJ1-6; no definite D call. The ends were cut back, 3 bases at V and 5 bases at J, with 11 bases in the middle. CDR1 and CDR2 from the germline V gene are MNHEY and SMNVEV (reference sequence). The CDR3 loop spans 15 amino acids.

This chain's CDR3 is CASSVGYWGYTF. Here the CDR3 DNA reads TGTGCCAGCAGCGTCGGGTACTGGGGCTACACCTTC. The V and J genes are TRBV9 and TRBJ1-2; D not certain. This CDR3 spans 12 amino acids. Deletions cut 2 bases from V and 8 bases from J, with 10 bases between. Germline V gene data show CDR1 as SGDLS and CDR2 as YYNGEE.

J is TRBJ2-7 and V is TRBV7-9, with D maybe TRBD2 (5 bases). The ends were cut back, 5 bases at V and 5 bases at J, with 13 bases in the middle. The CDR3 totals 13 residues. CDR1 and CDR2 from the germline V gene are SEHNR and FQNEAQ (reference sequence). CDR3 DNA: TGTGCCAGCAGCCCCCCTGGGAGTCACGAGCAGTACTTC. Amino acids: CASSPPGSHEQYF. Using reference TRBV7-9 and TRBJ2-7 for the parts outside the CDR3, the full variable domain is DTGVSQNPRHKITKRGQNVTFRCDPISEHNRLYWYRQTLGQGPEFLTYFQNEAQLEKSRLLSDRFSAERPKGSFSTLEIQRTEQGDSAMYLCASSPPGSHEQYFGPGTRLTVT.

The chain combines TRBV28 with TRBJ1-6; D not certain. V was clipped by 3 bases and J by 10 bases, with 10 bases between them. The germline CDR1 and CDR2 sequences are MDHEN and SYDVKM. CDR3 size: 13 residues. The CDR3 protein is CASSFRIQSPLHF. DNA of the CDR3: TGTGCCAGCAGTTTTCGGATACAGTCACCCCTCCACTTT.

CDR3 region: CASSLVGSGSWGEKLFF. In DNA, the CDR3 is TGTGCCAGCAGCTTAGTTGGGTCGGGGTCTTGGGGAGAAAAACTGTTTTTT. The rearrangement links TRBV7-9 to TRBJ1-4; D is undetermined. The CDR3 consists of 17 residues. The germline gives CDR1 SEHNR, CDR2 FQNEAQ (reference sequence). Trimming left V 1 base short and J 8 bases short, with 20 bases between.